This record concerns one T cell receptor beta chain sequence. Antigen unknown. Additional DNA sequences in this sample encode the identical CDR3. This entry comes from a study of shared clonotypes between healthy human individuals. Study-level points and caveats: Shared clonotypes across all four donors exceeded non-shared ones in generation probability.

Germline V CDR1 and CDR2: LNHDA, SQIVND (reference sequence). V lost 1 base to trimming and J lost 2 bases, with 8 bases between them. The CDR3 has 14 residues. TCRdb's table, derived via immunoSEQ multiplex PCR, lists solely in-frame clones and lacks some. The sample shows millions of clones, around 94% of them seen only once. CD4+ cell separation produced CD45RA+ naive and CD45RA-negative memory subsets. The chain recombines TRBV19 with TRBJ2-5; perhaps D is TRBD1 or TRBD2 (5 bases each). Sequenced input: naive CD4+ T cells sorted from blood. The subset denotes: CD45RA+ positively selected. The source of this sequence is a man aged 18 to 29 in good health. CDR3 DNA sequence: TGTGCCAGTAGTATAGTTGGGGGTCAAGAGACCCAGTACTTC. As protein: CASSIVGGQETQYF. The whole variable domain, remainder taken from reference TRBV19 and TRBJ2-5, is DGGITQSPKYLFRKEGQNVTLSCEQNLNHDAMYWYRQDPGQGLRLIYYSQIVNDFQKGDIAEGYSVSREKKESFPLTVTSAQKNPTAFYLCASSIVGGQETQYFGPGTRLLVL.